These 13 T cell receptor beta chains originate from one sample sequenced in a study of blood T cell repertoires in COVID-19. Assay: immunoSEQ multiplex PCR; the TCRdb copy retains only in-frame clones and omits some. This sample has about 120,000 clones, with 81% found just once. Sequencing used peripheral blood. These receptors all stem from a human donor in a cohort sampled during active COVID-19.

The rearrangement links TRBV20-1 to TRBJ1-5; D gene uncertain. CDR1 and CDR2 (germline): DFQATT, SNEGSKA (reference sequence). The CDR3 consists of 13 residues. Trimming left V 3 bases short and J 3 bases short, with 9 bases between. The CDR3 DNA reads as TGCAGTGCTAGTGACGGACTCAATCAGCCCCAGCATTTT. Encoded protein: CSASDGLNQPQHF.

This clone was observed a single time. The chain has TRBV20-1 and TRBJ1-2; 8 bases fit TRBD1. The germline V gene encodes CDR1 DFQATT and CDR2 SNEGSKA (reference sequence). The CDR3 length is 11 residues. With V trimmed by 3 bases and J by 7 bases, 1 base remained unmatched. This CDR3 reads CSARDRAGYTF. CDR3 nucleotides: TGCAGTGCTAGGGACAGGGCTGGCTACACCTTC.

The chain uses TRBV27 and TRBJ2-3; 7 positions agree with TRBD1. This CDR3 comprises 14 residues. The junction had 5 bases not matched to a gene; V was cut back by 6 bases and J by 2 bases. Germline values: CDR1 MNHEY, CDR2 SMNVEV (reference sequence). The CDR3 loop is CASRVGTDTDTQYF. CDR3 DNA sequence: TGTGCCAGCAGGGTAGGGACAGACACAGATACGCAGTATTTT.

The chain links TRBV18 to TRBJ1-2; D ambiguous. Trimming took off 3 bases at V and 8 bases at J, with 10 bases between the two ends. CDR1 is KGHSH, CDR2 LQKENI, per germline. The CDR3 has 12 residues. The CDR3 region is CASSPAGSGYTF. The CDR3 nucleotides read TGTGCCAGCTCACCGGCGGGCTCGGGCTACACCTTC.

J is TRBJ2-1 and V is TRBV11-2, with 7 bases matching TRBD1. The V segment lost 1 base and the J segment 3 bases; nucleotides outside the gene matches: 9. CDR1 SGHAT and CDR2 FQNNGV come from the germline V gene. This CDR3 is 17 amino acids long. For the CDR3, the DNA is TGTGCCAGCAGCTTAGTGGGCAGGACAGGAAGCTACAATGAGCAGTTCTTC. It specifies CASSLVGRTGSYNEQFF.

CDR3 nucleotides: TGCGCCAGCAGCTTGGAGGAGGGACCTAATGAAAAACTGTTTTTT. Protein: CASSLEEGPNEKLFF. The genes are TRBV5-1 and TRBJ1-4; D possibly corresponds to TRBD1 (5 bases). Germline CDR1 and CDR2: SGHRS and YFSETQ. Trimming stripped 0 bases from V and 3 bases from J, with 9 bases between. The CDR3 totals 15 residues.

The V gene is TRBV5-1, the J gene TRBJ2-1, with 7 bases identical to TRBD1. CDR1 is SGHRS and CDR2 is YFSETQ in the germline V gene. V lost 0 bases, J lost 1 base, and 1 base stayed unmatched. The CDR3 runs 15 residues. The CDR3: CASSLGQGSYNEQFF. For the CDR3, the DNA is TGCGCCAGCAGCTTGGGACAGGGATCCTACAATGAGCAGTTCTTC.

In this sample, this clone turned up once. The chain carries TRBV24-1 and TRBJ2-7; TRBD1 agrees at 7 bases. The CDR3 consists of 19 residues. The J segment lost 4 bases and the V segment lost 4 bases, leaving 21 bases of the junction unmatched. The germline V gene has CDR1 KGHDR and CDR2 SFDVKD. CDR3 sequence: CATSEKIRGHSLEHYEQYF. Written as DNA, the CDR3 is TGTGCCACCAGTGAGAAAATAAGGGGGCACTCCTTGGAGCATTACGAGCAGTACTTC.

In nucleotides, the CDR3 is TGTGCCAGCACCGGACAGGGCGCGTACGGCTACACCTTC. It translates to CASTGQGAYGYTF. This chain joins TRBV11-2 and TRBJ1-2; the match to TRBD1 covers 8 bases. Trimming removed 7 bases from V and 8 bases from J; junction bases left unmatched: 9. The CDR3 runs to 13 residues. Per germline, CDR1 SGHAT and CDR2 FQNNGV.

The chain uses TRBV19 and TRBJ2-2, with TRBD2 matching 7 bases. The CDR3 contains 14 residues. Germline trimming cut 6 bases from V and 7 bases from J; bases unmatched to any gene: 8. The V gene's germline CDR1 is LNHDA and CDR2 SQIVND (reference sequence). As DNA, the CDR3 is TGTGCCAGTAGGACCGGGGGGTCCGGCGGGGAGCTGTTTTTT. Protein product: CASRTGGSGGELFF.

The chain links TRBV27 to TRBJ2-3; the match to TRBD2 covers 7 bases. The CDR3 extends over 18 amino acids. Per the germline V gene, CDR1 is MNHEY and CDR2 is SMNVEV (reference sequence). The junction had 15 bases not matched to a gene; V was cut back by 4 bases and J by 2 bases. In DNA, the CDR3 is TGTGCCAGCAGTTCCTACTCCCCGAGCGGGATTCTCACAGATACGCAGTATTTT. It specifies CASSSYSPSGILTDTQYF.

The rearrangement joins TRBV7-9 to TRBJ1-2, with D hard to call. Germline V CDR1 and CDR2: SEHNR, FQNEAQ (reference sequence). Trimming left V 1 base short and J 2 bases short, with 8 bases between. The length of the CDR3 is 14 residues. CDR3 in amino acids: CASSLGYVNYGYTF. CDR3 DNA: TGTGCCAGCAGCTTAGGCTACGTAAACTATGGCTACACCTTC.

V and J are TRBV25-1 and TRBJ2-7; tentative D call: TRBD1 (6 bases). The CDR3 is 12 amino acids. The germline V gene has CDR1 MGHDK and CDR2 SYGVNS. V shed 2 bases and J shed 4 bases, with 6 bases lying between them. The CDR3 DNA sequence: TGTGCCAGCAGTGAACAGGGGTACGAGCAGTACTTC. Protein product: CASSEQGYEQYF.